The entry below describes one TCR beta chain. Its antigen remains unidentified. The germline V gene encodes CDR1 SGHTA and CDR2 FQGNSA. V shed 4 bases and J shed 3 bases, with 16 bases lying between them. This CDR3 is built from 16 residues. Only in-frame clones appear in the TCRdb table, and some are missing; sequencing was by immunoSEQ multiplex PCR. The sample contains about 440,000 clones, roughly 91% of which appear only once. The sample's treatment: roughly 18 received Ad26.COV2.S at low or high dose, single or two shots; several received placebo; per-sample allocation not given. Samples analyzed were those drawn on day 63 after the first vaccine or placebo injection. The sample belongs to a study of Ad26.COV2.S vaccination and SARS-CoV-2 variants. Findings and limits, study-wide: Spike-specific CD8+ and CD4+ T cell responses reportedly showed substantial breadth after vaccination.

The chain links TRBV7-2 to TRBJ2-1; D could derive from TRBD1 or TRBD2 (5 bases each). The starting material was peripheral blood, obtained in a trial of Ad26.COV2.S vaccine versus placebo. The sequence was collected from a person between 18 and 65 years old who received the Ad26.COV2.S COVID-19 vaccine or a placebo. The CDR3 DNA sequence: TGTGCCAGCAGCTCCCCCTCAGAGGGGTTCTACAATGAGCAGTTCTTC. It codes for CASSSPSEGFYNEQFF.